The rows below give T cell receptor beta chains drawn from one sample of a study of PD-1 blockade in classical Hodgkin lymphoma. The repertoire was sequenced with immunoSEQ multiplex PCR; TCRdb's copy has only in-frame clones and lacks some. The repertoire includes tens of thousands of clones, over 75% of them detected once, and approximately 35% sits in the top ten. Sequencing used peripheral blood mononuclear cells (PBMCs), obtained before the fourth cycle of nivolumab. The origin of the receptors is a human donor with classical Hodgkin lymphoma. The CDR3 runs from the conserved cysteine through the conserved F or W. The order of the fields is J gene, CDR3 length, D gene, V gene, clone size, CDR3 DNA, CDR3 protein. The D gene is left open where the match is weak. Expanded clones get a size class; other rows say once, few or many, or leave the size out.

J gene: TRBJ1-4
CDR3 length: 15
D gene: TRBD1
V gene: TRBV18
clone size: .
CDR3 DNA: TGTGCCAGCTCACTACCGGGACAGCCTAATGAAAAACTGTTTTTT
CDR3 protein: CASSLPGQPNEKLFF

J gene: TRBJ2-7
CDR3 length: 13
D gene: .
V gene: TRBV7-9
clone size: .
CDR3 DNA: TGTGCCAGCAGCTTAGCGACCGGATACGAGCAGTACTTC
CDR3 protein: CASSLATGYEQYF

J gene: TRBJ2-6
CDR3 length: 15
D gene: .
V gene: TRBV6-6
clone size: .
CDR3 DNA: TGTGCCAGCAGTTACAGGCAGGCTGGGGCCAACGTCCTGACTTTC
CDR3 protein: CASSYRQAGANVLTF

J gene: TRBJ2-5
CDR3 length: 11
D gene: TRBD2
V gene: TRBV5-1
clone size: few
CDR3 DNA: TGCGCCAGCGGGGGGGAAGAGACCCAGTACTTC
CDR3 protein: CASGGEETQYF

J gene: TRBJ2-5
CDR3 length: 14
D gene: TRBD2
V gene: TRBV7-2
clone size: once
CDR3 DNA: TGTGCCAGCAGCGTACTAGCGGGTCAAGAGACCCAGTACTTC
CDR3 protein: CASSVLAGQETQYF

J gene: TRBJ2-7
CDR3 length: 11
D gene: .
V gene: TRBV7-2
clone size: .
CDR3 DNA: TGTGCCAGCAGTCCAGGGGCCGAGCAGTACTTC
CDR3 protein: CASSPGAEQYF

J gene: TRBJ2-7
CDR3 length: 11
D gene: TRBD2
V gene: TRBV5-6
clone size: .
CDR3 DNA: TGTGCCAGCAGCAGGATGGGACTACAGTACTTC
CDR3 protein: CASSRMGLQYF

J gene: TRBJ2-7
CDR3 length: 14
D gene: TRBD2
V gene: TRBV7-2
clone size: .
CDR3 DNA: TGTGCCAGCAGCTTGGGAGGGGCCCCCTACGAGCAGTACTTC
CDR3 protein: CASSLGGAPYEQYF

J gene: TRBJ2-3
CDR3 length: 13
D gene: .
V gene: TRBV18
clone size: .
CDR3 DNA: TGTGCCAGCTCACCTGCCGAGGCAGATACGCAGTATTTT
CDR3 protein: CASSPAEADTQYF

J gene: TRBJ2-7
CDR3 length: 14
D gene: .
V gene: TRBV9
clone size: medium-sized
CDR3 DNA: TGTGCCAGCAGCGAGGGGGACGGTCTTTACGAGCAGTACTTC
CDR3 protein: CASSEGDGLYEQYF

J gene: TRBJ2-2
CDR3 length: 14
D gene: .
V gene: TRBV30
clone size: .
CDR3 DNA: TGTGCCTGGAAGGGGACACAGAACACCGGGGAGCTGTTTTTT
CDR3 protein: CAWKGTQNTGELFF

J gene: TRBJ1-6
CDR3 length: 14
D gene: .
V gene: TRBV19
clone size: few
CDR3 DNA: TGTGCCAGTAGCCAGGACAGAGACCTTTCACCCCTCCACTTT
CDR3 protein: CASSQDRDLSPLHF

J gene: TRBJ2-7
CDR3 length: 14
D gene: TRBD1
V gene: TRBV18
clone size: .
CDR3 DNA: TGTGCCAGCTCACCACGACAGGGGACCTACGAGCAGTACTTC
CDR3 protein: CASSPRQGTYEQYF

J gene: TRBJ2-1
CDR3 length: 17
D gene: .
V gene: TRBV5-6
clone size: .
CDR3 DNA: TGTGCCAGCAGCTTGGAGTTACTGACTTGGCCGTACAATGAGCAGTTCTTC
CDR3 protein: CASSLELLTWPYNEQFF